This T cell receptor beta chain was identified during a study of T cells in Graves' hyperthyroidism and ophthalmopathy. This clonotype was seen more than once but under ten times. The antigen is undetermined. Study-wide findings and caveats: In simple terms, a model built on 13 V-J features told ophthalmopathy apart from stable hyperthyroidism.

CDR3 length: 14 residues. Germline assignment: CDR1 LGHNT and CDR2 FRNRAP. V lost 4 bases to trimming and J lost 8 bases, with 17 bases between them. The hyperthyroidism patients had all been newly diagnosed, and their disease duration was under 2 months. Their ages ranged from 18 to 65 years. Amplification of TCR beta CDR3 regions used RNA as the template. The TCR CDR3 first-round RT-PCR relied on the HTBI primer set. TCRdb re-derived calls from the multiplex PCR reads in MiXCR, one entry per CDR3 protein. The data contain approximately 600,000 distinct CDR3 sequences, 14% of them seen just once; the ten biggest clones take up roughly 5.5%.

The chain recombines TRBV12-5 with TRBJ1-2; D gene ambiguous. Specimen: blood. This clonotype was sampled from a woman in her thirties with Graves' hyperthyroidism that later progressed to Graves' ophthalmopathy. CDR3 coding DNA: TGTGCTAGTGGTTCCGCCACCCCCCTCTGGGGCTACACCTTC. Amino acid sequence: CASGSATPLWGYTF.